These T cell receptor beta chains were read from a single sample in a study of early T cells in non-severe SARS-CoV-2 infection. TCRdb re-derived calls from the 5' RACE reads in MiXCR, one entry per CDR3 protein. The sample comprises 60,000 to 75,000 distinct CDR3 sequences, approximately 4.5% of which are singletons, and 3% to 4.5% rests with the top ten. Sequenced material: whole blood, taken at baseline. The receptors originated from an adult who was a healthcare worker with PCR-confirmed SARS-CoV-2 infection or an uninfected control (not recorded which). The donor label of this sample is uncertain. Each CDR3 is given with its conserved first and last residue. D genes are given only for firm matches. The size entry is marked missing in some rows and otherwise reads once, few, many or a size class.

D gene: NA; J gene: TRBJ1-1; V gene: TRBV19; clone size: few; CDR3 protein: CASSSMKGLITEAFF; CDR3 DNA: TGTGCCAGTAGTAGTATGAAGGGCCTTATTACTGAAGCTTTCTTT
D gene: NA; J gene: TRBJ1-3; V gene: TRBV7-2; clone size: many; CDR3 protein: CASSLAQQYSGNTIYF; CDR3 DNA: TGTGCCAGCAGCTTAGCACAGCAGTACTCTGGAAACACCATATATTTT
D gene: NA; J gene: TRBJ1-1; V gene: TRBV5-1; clone size: many; CDR3 protein: CASADQGNTEAFF; CDR3 DNA: TGCGCCAGCGCAGACCAGGGGAACACTGAAGCTTTCTTT
D gene: NA; J gene: TRBJ1-5; V gene: TRBV5-1; clone size: many; CDR3 protein: CASSLGGANQPQHF; CDR3 DNA: TGCGCCAGCAGCTTGGGGGGGGCGAATCAGCCCCAGCATTTT
D gene: NA; J gene: TRBJ1-1; V gene: TRBV12-3/TRBV12-4; clone size: few; CDR3 protein: CASSKHRNTEAFF; CDR3 DNA: TGTGCCAGCAGTAAACACAGGAACACTGAAGCTTTCTTT
D gene: NA; J gene: TRBJ1-3; V gene: TRBV27; clone size: many; CDR3 protein: CASIGSGNTIYF; CDR3 DNA: TGTGCCAGCATTGGATCTGGAAACACCATATATTTT
D gene: NA; J gene: TRBJ2-3; V gene: TRBV4-1; clone size: NA; CDR3 protein: CASSQVSGATQYF; CDR3 DNA: TGCGCCAGCAGCCAAGTCTCGGGAGCTACGCAGTATTTT
D gene: NA; J gene: TRBJ2-2; V gene: TRBV12-5; clone size: NA; CDR3 protein: CASAEGFPGELFF; CDR3 DNA: TGTGCTAGTGCCGAGGGTTTTCCCGGGGAGCTGTTTTTT
D gene: TRBD2; J gene: TRBJ2-1; V gene: TRBV5-1; clone size: many; CDR3 protein: CASSLDTSGTYNEQFF; CDR3 DNA: TGCGCCAGCAGCTTGGACACTAGCGGGACATACAATGAGCAGTTCTTC
D gene: TRBD1; J gene: TRBJ1-2; V gene: TRBV6-6; clone size: NA; CDR3 protein: CASSYLRQGQAIYGYTF; CDR3 DNA: TGTGCCAGCAGTTACCTTCGACAGGGGCAAGCTATCTATGGCTACACCTTC
D gene: TRBD2; J gene: TRBJ2-2; V gene: TRBV6-5; clone size: many; CDR3 protein: CASSSLRTSGGTGELFF; CDR3 DNA: TGTGCCAGCAGTTCCCTAAGGACTAGCGGTGGCACCGGGGAGCTGTTTTTT
D gene: TRBD1; J gene: TRBJ2-7; V gene: TRBV28; clone size: NA; CDR3 protein: CARQGPYEQYF; CDR3 DNA: TGTGCCAGACAGGGGCCCTACGAGCAGTACTTC
D gene: TRBD2; J gene: TRBJ2-7; V gene: TRBV29-1; clone size: many; CDR3 protein: CSVGRGTPYEQYF; CDR3 DNA: TGCAGCGTTGGGCGGGGGACCCCCTACGAGCAGTACTTC
D gene: NA; J gene: TRBJ1-2; V gene: TRBV11-2; clone size: many; CDR3 protein: CASSFNRDLSRYTF; CDR3 DNA: TGTGCCAGCAGCTTTAACAGGGATCTATCGCGCTACACCTTC
D gene: NA; J gene: TRBJ1-6; V gene: TRBV4-3; clone size: few; CDR3 protein: CASSQETNSPLHF; CDR3 DNA: TGCGCCAGCAGCCAAGAAACGAATTCACCCCTCCACTTT
D gene: NA; J gene: TRBJ1-3; V gene: TRBV27; clone size: many; CDR3 protein: CASSLNTGAGNTIYF; CDR3 DNA: TGTGCCAGCAGCCTGAACACAGGAGCTGGAAACACCATATATTTT
D gene: NA; J gene: TRBJ1-1; V gene: TRBV9; clone size: many; CDR3 protein: CASSVAHNTEAFF; CDR3 DNA: TGTGCCAGCAGCGTCGCACACAACACTGAAGCTTTCTTT
D gene: NA; J gene: TRBJ1-4; V gene: TRBV5-4; clone size: many; CDR3 protein: CASSHDGRTNEKLFF; CDR3 DNA: TGTGCCAGCAGCCACGACGGAAGAACTAATGAAAAACTGTTTTTT
D gene: NA; J gene: TRBJ1-2; V gene: TRBV19; clone size: many; CDR3 protein: CASSISKGLQYGYTF; CDR3 DNA: TGTGCCAGTAGTATCAGTAAGGGGCTGCAGTATGGCTACACCTTC
D gene: TRBD2; J gene: TRBJ2-3; V gene: TRBV20-1; clone size: many; CDR3 protein: CSARELAGGPLNTDTQYF; CDR3 DNA: TGCAGTGCTAGGGAACTAGCGGGGGGGCCGCTGAACACAGATACGCAGTATTTT
D gene: NA; J gene: TRBJ2-5; V gene: TRBV7-3; clone size: many; CDR3 protein: CASSSNGHYQETQYF; CDR3 DNA: TGTGCCAGCAGCTCCAACGGACATTACCAAGAGACCCAGTACTTC
D gene: TRBD2; J gene: TRBJ2-5; V gene: TRBV20-1; clone size: NA; CDR3 protein: CSATHWASGAAQTQYF; CDR3 DNA: TGCAGTGCTACACATTGGGCTAGCGGGGCCGCCCAGACCCAGTACTTC
D gene: NA; J gene: TRBJ1-1; V gene: TRBV5-5; clone size: many; CDR3 protein: CASSLVPRMNTEAFF; CDR3 DNA: TGTGCCAGCAGCTTGGTGCCCAGAATGAACACTGAAGCTTTCTTT
D gene: NA; J gene: TRBJ2-7; V gene: TRBV20-1; clone size: few; CDR3 protein: CSATPYPYEQYF; CDR3 DNA: TGCAGTGCTACCCCCTACCCCTACGAGCAGTACTTC
D gene: NA; J gene: TRBJ1-4; V gene: TRBV13; clone size: few; CDR3 protein: CASSPYSGPSEKLFF; CDR3 DNA: TGTGCCAGCAGCCCCTACTCAGGGCCCAGTGAAAAACTGTTTTTT
D gene: NA; J gene: TRBJ2-2; V gene: TRBV12-3/TRBV12-4; clone size: few; CDR3 protein: CASSRRNTGELFF; CDR3 DNA: TGTGCCAGCAGTCGACGGAACACCGGGGAGCTGTTTTTT
D gene: NA; J gene: TRBJ2-5; V gene: TRBV12-5; clone size: NA; CDR3 protein: CASGQTQETQYF; CDR3 DNA: TGTGCTAGCGGGCAGACCCAAGAGACCCAGTACTTC
D gene: TRBD1; J gene: TRBJ2-7; V gene: TRBV29-1; clone size: many; CDR3 protein: CSVEPVTGTGAKQYF; CDR3 DNA: TGCAGCGTTGAACCAGTAACCGGGACAGGGGCAAAGCAGTACTTC
D gene: NA; J gene: TRBJ1-2; V gene: TRBV6-2/TRBV6-3; clone size: NA; CDR3 protein: CASRDKIYTF; CDR3 DNA: TGTGCCAGCCGGGACAAGATCTACACCTTC
D gene: NA; J gene: TRBJ2-7; V gene: TRBV4-3; clone size: few; CDR3 protein: CASSQDRLGSYEQYF; CDR3 DNA: TGCGCCAGCAGCCAAGATCGGCTGGGATCCTACGAGCAGTACTTC
D gene: NA; J gene: TRBJ2-3; V gene: TRBV10-1; clone size: few; CDR3 protein: CASSESGVHTQYF; CDR3 DNA: TGCGCCAGCAGTGAGTCAGGAGTCCATACGCAGTATTTT